A single sample gave rise to the 2 T cell receptor beta chains below, sequenced in a study of blood T cell repertoires in COVID-19. Clones were sequenced by immunoSEQ multiplex PCR, and TCRdb holds only the in-frame ones, with some missing. The sample includes about 160,000 clones, around 84% seen only once; the top ten take 2.2%. Sample: peripheral blood. The receptors come from an older man with acute or convalescent COVID-19.

The J gene is TRBJ1-6, the V gene TRBV7-2; D is uncertain. CDR3 length: 13 amino acids. Trimming pared 5 bases from V and 4 bases from J, leaving 6 bases between. Germline CDR1 SGHTA, CDR2 FQGNSA. CDR3 nucleotides: TGTGCCAGCAGCCTCACATATAATTCACCCCTCCACTTT. Amino acid sequence: CASSLTYNSPLHF.

This clone came up a few times. The chain couples TRBV25-1 to TRBJ1-6, with TRBD1 identical over 8 bases. The V gene's germline CDR1 is MGHDK and CDR2 SYGVNS. This CDR3 is 15 amino acids long. V trimming: 5 bases; J trimming: 9 bases; junction bases outside the gene matches: 9. The CDR3 reads CASSQTGTGGSPLHF. The DNA for the CDR3 is TGTGCCAGCAGTCAAACCGGGACAGGCGGTTCACCCCTCCACTTT. Combining the CDR3 with reference TRBV25-1 and TRBJ1-6 gives the whole variable domain EADIYQTPRYLVIGTGKKITLECSQTMGHDKMYWYQQDPGMELHLIHYSYGVNSTEKGDLSSESTVSRIRTEHFPLTLESARPSHTSQYLCASSQTGTGGSPLHFGNGTRLTVT.